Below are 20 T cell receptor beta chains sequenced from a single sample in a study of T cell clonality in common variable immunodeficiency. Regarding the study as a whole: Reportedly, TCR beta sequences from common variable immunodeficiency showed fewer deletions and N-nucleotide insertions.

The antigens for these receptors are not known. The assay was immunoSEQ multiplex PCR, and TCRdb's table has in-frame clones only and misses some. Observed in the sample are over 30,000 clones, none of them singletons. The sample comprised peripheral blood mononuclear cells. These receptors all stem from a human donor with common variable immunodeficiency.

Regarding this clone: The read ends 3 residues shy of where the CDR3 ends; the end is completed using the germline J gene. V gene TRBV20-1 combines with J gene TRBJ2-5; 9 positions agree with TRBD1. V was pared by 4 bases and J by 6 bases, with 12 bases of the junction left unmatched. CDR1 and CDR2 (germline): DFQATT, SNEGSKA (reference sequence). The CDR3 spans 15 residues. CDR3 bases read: TGCAGTGCTACACAGGGGGCGCTTGGCAATAAGACC. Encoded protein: CSATQGALGNKT. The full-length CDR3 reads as CSATQGALGNKTQYF.

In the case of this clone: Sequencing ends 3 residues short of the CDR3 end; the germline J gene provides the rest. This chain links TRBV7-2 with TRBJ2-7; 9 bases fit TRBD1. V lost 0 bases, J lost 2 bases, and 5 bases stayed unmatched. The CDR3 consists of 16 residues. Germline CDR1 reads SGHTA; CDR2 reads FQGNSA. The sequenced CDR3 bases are TGTGCCAGCAGCTTAGCGTCGAGACAGGGGGCCTACGAG. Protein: CASSLASRQGAYE. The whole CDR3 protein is CASSLASRQGAYEQYF. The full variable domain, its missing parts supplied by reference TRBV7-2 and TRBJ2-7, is GAGVSQSPSNKVTEKGKDVELRCDPISGHTALYWYRQSLGQGLEFLIYFQGNSAPDKSGLPSDRFSAERTGGSVSTLTIQRTQQEDSAVYLCASSLASRQGAYEQYFGPGTRLTVT.

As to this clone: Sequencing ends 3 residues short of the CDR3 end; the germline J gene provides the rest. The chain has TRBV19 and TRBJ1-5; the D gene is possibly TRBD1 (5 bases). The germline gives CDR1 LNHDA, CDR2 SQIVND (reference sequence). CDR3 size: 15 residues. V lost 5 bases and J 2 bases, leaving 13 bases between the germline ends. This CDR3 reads CASSLQGVRNQPQHF. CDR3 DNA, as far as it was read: TGTGCCAGTAGTTTGCAGGGAGTCCGCAATCAGCCC.

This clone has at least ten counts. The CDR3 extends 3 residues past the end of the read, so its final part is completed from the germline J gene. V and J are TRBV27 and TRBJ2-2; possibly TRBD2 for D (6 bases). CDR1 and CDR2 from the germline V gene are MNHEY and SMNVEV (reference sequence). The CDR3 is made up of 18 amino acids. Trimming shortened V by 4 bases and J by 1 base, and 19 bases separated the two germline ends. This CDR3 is CASSSWGVWRQNTGELFF. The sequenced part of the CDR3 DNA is TGTGCCAGCAGTTCGTGGGGGGTTTGGCGACAGAACACCGGGGAG.

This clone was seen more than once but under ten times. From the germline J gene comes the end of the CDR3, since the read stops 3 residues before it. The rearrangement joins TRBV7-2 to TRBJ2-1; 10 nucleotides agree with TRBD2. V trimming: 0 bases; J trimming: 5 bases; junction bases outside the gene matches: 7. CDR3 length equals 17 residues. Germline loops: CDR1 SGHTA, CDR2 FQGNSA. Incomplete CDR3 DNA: TGTGCCAGCAGCTTAGCCCTAGCGGGAGAAACCAACAATGAG. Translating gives CASSLALAGETNNE. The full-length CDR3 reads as CASSLALAGETNNEQFF.

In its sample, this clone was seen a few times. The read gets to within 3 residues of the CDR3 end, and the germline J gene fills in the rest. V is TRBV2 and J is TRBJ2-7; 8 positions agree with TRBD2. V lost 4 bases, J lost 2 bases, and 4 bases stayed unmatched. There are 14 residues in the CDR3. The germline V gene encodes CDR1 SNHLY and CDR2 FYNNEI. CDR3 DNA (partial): TGTGCCAGCAGTGTCGGGGGGGGCACCTACGAG. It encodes CASSVGGGTYE. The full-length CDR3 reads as CASSVGGGTYEQYF.

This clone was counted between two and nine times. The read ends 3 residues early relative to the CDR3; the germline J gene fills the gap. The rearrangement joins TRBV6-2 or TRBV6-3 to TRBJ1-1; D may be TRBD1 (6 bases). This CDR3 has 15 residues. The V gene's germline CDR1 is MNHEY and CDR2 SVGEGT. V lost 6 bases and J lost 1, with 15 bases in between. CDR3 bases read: TGTGCCAGCAGGGATACGGGACACCCGAACACTGAA. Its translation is CASRDTGHPNTE. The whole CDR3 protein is CASRDTGHPNTEAFF.

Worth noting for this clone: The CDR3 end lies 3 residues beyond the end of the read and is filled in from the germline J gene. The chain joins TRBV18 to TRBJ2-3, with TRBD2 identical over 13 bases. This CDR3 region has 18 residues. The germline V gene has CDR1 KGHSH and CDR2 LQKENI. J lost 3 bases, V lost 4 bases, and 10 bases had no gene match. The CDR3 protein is CASSLTRTSGSITDTQYF. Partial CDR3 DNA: TGTGCCAGCTCACTAACCCGGACTAGCGGGAGTATAACAGATACG.

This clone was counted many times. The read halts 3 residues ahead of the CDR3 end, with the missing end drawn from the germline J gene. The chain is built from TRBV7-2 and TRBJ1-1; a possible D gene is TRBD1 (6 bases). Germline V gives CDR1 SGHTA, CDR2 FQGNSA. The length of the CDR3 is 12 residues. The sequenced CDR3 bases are TGTGCCAGCAGCATCAACAGGGAAGGA. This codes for CASSINREG. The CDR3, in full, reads CASSINREGAFF.

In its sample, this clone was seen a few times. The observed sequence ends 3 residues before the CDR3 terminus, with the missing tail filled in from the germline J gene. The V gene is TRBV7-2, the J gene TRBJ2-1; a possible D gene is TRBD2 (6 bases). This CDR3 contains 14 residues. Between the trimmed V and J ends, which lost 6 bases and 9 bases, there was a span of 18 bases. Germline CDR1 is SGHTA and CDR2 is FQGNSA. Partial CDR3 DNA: TGTGCCAGCAGTCCCCAGCGGGCCCGGGGTGAG. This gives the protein CASSPQRARGE. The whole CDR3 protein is CASSPQRARGEQFF.

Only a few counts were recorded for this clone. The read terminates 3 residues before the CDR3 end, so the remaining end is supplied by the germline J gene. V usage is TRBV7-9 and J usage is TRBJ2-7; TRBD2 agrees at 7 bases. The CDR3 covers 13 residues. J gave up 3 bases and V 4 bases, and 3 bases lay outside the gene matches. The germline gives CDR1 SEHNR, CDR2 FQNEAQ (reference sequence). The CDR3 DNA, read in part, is TGTGCCAGCAGCTCGGGACTATACTACGAG. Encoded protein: CASSSGLYYE. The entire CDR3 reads CASSSGLYYEQYF.

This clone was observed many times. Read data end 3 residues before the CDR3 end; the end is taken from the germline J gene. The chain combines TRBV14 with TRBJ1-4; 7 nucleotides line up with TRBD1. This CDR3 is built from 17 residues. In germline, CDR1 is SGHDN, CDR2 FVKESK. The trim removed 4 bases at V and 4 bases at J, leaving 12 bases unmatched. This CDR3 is CASSRRPTGTYNEKLFF. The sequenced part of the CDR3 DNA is TGTGCCAGCAGCCGCAGACCGACAGGGACTTATAATGAAAAA.

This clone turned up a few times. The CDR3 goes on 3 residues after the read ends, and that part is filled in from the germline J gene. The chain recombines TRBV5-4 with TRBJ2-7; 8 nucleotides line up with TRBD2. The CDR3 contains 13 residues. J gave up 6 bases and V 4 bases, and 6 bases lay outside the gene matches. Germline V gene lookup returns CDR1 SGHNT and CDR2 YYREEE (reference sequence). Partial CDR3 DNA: TGTGCCAGCAGCGCCGGGACTAGGAGCGAG. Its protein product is CASSAGTRSE. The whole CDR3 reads CASSAGTRSEQYF.

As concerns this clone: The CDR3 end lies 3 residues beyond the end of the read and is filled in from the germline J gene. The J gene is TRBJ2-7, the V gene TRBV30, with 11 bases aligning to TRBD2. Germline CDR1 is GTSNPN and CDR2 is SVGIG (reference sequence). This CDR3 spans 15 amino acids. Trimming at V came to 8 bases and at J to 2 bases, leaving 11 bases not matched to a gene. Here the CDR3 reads CASSPRLAGPYEQYF. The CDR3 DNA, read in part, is TGTGCCAGTAGTCCCCGACTAGCGGGACCCTACGAG.

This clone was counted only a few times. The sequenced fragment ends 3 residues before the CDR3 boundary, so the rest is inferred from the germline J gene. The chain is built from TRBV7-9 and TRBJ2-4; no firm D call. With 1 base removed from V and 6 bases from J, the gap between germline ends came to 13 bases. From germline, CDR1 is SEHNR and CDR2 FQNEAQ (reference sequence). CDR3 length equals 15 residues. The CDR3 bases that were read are TGTGCCAGCAGCTTAGGTTCCGGTAAATCAAACATT. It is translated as CASSLGSGKSNI. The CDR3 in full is CASSLGSGKSNIQYF.

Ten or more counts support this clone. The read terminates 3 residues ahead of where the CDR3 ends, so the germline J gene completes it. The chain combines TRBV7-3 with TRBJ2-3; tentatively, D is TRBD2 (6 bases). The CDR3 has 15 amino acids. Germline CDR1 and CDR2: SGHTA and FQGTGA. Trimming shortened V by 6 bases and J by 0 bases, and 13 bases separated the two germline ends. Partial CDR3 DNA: TGTGCCAGCAGTCTAATTAGCGGAAGCACAGATACG. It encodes CASSLISGSTDT. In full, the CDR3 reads CASSLISGSTDTQYF.

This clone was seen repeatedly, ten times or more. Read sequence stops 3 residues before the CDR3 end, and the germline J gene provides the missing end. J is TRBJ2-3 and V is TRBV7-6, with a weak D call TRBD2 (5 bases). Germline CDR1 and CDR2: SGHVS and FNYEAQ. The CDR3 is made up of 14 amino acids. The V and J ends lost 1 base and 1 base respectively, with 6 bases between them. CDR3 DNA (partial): TGTGCCAGCAGCTTAGTCGGGGGCACAGATACG. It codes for CASSLVGGTDT. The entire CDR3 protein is CASSLVGGTDTQYF. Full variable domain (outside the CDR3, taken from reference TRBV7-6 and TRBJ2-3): GAGVSQSPRYKVTKRGQDVALRCDPISGHVSLYWYRQALGQGPEFLTYFNYEAQQDKSGLPNDRFSAERPEGSISTLTIQRTEQRDSAMYRCASSLVGGTDTQYFGPGTRLTVL.

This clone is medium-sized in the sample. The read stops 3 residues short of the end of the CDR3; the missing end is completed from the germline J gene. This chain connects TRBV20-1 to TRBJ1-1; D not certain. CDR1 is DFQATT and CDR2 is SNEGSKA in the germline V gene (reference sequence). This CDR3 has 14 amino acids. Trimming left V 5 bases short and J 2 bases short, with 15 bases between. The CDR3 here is CSAPSGDTNTEAFF. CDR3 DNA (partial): TGCAGTGCTCCATCAGGAGACACCAACACTGAA.

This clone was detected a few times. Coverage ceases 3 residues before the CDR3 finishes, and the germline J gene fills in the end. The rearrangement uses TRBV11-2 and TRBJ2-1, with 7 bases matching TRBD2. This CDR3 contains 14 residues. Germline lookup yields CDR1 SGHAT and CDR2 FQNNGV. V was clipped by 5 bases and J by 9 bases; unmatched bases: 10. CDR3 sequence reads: CASSLGRASGEQFF. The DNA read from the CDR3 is TGTGCCAGCAGCCTAGGGAGGGCCTCTGGTGAG.

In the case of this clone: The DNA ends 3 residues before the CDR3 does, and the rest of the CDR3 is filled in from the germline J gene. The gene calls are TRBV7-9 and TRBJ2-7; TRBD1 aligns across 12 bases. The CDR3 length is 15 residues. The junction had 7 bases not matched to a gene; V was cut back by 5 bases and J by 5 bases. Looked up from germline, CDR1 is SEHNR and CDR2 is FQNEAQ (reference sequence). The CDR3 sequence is CASSQGQGAGNEQYF. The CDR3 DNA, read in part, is TGTGCCAGCAGCCAGGGACAGGGGGCTGGGAACGAG.